The clone carrying this T cell receptor beta chain turned up a few times. In the study's own analysis: Amplification of reference gene primers provided the estimated nucleated cell counts. Only in-frame clones appear in the TCRdb table, and some are missing; sequencing was by immunoSEQ multiplex PCR. The D gene and trimming were derived from the DNA, and the V and J assignments and clone size from that table. Of about 45,000 clones in the sample, around nine tenths were seen once. This specimen comes from a study of blood T cell repertoires in COVID-19. At the level of the study: Acute and convalescent COVID-19 samples came from the United States, Italy and Spain. T cells, B-cell-depleted T cells, or PBMCs provided the cDNA or gDNA that served as material.

During active infection, Seattle patients enrolled and were then monitored through disease. CDR1 is DFQATT and CDR2 is SNEGSKA in the germline V gene (reference sequence). The V end lost 3 bases, the J end lost 4 bases, and 18 bases lay between the germline ends. There are 15 residues in the CDR3. The specimen was peripheral blood. The receptor was isolated from a man in his fifties or sixties with COVID-19, enrolled during active disease. This chain links TRBV20-1 with TRBJ1-1, with a possible D match to TRBD1 (6 bases). DNA of the CDR3: TGCAGTGCTAGTCAGAGGGGGAGTTTCGGCACTGAAGCTTTCTTT. Translating it yields CSASQRGSFGTEAFF.